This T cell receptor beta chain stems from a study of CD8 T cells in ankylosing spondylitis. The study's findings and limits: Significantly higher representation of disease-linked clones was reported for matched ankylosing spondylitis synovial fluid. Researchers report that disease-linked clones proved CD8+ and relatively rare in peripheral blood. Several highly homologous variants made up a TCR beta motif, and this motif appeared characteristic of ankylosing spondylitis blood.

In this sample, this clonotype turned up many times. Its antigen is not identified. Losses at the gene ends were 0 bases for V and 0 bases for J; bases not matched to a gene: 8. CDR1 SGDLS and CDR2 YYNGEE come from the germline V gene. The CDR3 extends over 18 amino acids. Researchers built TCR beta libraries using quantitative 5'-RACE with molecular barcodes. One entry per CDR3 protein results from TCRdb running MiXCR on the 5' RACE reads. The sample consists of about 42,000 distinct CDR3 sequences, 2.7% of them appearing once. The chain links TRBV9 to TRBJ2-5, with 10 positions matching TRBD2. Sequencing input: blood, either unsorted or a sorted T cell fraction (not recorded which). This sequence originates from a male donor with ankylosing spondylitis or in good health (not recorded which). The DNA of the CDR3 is TGTGCCAGCAGCGTAGCGAGTGGGACTAGCGAGTACCAAGAGACCCAGTACTTC. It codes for CASSVASGTSEYQETQYF.